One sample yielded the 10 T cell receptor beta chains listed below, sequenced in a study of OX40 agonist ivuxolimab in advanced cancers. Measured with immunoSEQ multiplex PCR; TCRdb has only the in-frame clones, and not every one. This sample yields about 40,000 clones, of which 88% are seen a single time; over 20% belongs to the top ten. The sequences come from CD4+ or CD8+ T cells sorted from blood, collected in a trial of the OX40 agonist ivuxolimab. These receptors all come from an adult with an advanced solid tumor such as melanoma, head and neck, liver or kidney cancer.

This CDR3 is CSVERTGSGEQYF. The CDR3 bases are TGCAGCGTTGAACGTACAGGGTCTGGCGAGCAGTACTTC. This chain joins TRBV29-1 and TRBJ2-7; tentatively, D is TRBD1 (6 bases). Germline V CDR1 and CDR2: SQVTM, ANQGSEA. The CDR3 covers 13 residues. V was trimmed by 2 bases and J by 6 bases, leaving 14 bases between them.

The CDR3 DNA follows: TGTGCCAGTAGTATACGGGGGACTAGCGGGGTGGATGAGCAGTTCTTC. Translated: CASSIRGTSGVDEQFF. The genes are TRBV19 and TRBJ2-1; 13 nucleotides align to TRBD2. The J segment lost 8 bases and the V segment lost 2 bases, leaving 6 bases of the junction unmatched. Germline V CDR1 and CDR2: LNHDA, SQIVND (reference sequence). The length of the CDR3 is 16 residues.

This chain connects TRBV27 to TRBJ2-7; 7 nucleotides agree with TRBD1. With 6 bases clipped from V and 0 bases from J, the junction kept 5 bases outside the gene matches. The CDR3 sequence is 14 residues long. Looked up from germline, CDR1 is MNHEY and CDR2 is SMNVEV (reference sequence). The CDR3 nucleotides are TGTGCCAGCAGCCACAGGGGCCCCTCCTACGAGCAGTACTTC. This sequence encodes CASSHRGPSYEQYF.

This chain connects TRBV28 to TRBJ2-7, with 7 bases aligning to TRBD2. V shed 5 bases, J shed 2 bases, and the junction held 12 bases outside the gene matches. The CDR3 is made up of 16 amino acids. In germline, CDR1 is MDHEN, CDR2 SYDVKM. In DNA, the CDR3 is TGTGCCAGCAGTCCTCGGGTAGCGGGTCTCCCCTACGAGCAGTACTTC. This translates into CASSPRVAGLPYEQYF.

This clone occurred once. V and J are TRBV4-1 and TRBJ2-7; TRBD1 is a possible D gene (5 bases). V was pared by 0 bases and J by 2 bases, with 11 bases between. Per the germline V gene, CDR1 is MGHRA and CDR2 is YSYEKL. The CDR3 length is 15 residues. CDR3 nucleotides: TGCGCCAGCAGCCAAGAAAGGACATCCACCTACGAGCAGTACTTC. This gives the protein CASSQERTSTYEQYF.

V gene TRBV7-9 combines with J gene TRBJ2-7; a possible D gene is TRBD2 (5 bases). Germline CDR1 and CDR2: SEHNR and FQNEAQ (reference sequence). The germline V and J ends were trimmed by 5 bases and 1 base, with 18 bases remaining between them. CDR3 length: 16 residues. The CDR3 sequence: CASSPAGLGESYEQYF. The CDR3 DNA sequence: TGTGCCAGCAGCCCCGCGGGCCTCGGGGAGTCCTACGAGCAGTACTTC.

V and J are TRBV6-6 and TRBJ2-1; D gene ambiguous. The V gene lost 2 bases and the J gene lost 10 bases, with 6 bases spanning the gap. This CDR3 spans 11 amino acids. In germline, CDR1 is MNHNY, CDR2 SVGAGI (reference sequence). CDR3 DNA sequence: TGTGCCAGCAGTTACGGAGCGGAGCAGTTCTTC. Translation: CASSYGAEQFF.

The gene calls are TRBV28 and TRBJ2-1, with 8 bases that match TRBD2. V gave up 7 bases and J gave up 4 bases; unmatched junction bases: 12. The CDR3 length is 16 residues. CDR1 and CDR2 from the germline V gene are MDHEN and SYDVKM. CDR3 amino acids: CASKEIGLATYNEQFF. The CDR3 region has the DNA TGTGCCAGCAAGGAAATCGGACTAGCTACGTACAATGAGCAGTTCTTC. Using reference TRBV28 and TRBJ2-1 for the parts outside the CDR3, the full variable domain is DVKVTQSSRYLVKRTGEKVFLECVQDMDHENMFWYRQDPGLGLRLIYFSYDVKMKEKGDIPEGYSVSREKKERFSLILESASTNQTSMYLCASKEIGLATYNEQFFGPGTRLTVL.

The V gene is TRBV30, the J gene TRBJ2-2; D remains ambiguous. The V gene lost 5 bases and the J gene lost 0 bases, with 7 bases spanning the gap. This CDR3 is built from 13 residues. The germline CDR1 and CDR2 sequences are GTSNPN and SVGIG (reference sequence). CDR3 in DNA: TGTGCCTGGGTACAGCCGAACACCGGGGAGCTGTTTTTT. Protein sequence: CAWVQPNTGELFF.

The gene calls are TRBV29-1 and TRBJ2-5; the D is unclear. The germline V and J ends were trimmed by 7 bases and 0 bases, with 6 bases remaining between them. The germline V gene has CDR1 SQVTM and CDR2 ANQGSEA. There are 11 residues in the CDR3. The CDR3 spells CSAEYQETQYF. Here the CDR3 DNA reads TGCAGCGCCGAGTACCAAGAGACCCAGTACTTC.